This TCR beta chain stems from a study of T-cell reconstitution after alpha-beta-depleted transplantation in children. The library targeted TCRbeta and was prepared with unique molecular identifiers. TCRdb passed the PCR reads through MiXCR, listing each CDR3 protein once. Of hundreds of thousands of distinct CDR3 sequences listed, around 10% are singletons. This CDR3 has 16 amino acids. V was clipped by 4 bases and J by 5 bases, with 22 bases between them. In germline, CDR1 is SGHRS, CDR2 YFSETQ. In this sample, this clonotype turned up many times. The receptor was isolated from a boy less than two years old with acute myeloid leukemia, due to receive a stem cell transplant. The V gene is TRBV5-1, the J gene TRBJ2-7, with D perhaps matching TRBD2 (7 bases). The sequencing here drew on PBMCs, taken before TCRalphabeta/CD19-depleted stem cell transplant. In DNA form, the CDR3 reads TGCGCCAGCAGCCATGGGGGGGACATCGTTCGTCACGAGCAGTACTTC. Its translation: CASSHGGDIVRHEQYF.